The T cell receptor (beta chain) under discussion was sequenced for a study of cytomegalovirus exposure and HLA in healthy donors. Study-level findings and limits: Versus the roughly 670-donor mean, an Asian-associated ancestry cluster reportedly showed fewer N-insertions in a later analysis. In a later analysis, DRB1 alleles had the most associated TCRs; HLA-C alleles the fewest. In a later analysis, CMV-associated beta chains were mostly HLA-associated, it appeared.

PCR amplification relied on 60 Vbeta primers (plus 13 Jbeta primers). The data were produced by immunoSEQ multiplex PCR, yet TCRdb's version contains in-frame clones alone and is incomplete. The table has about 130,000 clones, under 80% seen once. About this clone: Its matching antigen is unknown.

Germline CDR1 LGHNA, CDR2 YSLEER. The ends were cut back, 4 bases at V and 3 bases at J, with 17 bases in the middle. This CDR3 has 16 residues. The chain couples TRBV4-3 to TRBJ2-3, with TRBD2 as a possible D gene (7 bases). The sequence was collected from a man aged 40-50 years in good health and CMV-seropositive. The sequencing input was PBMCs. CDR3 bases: TGCGCCAGCAGCCGGAGCGGGACATTAGTGACAGATACGCAGTATTTT. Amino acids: CASSRSGTLVTDTQYF.